The 32 T cell receptor beta chains given below trace back to one sample, sequenced in a study of blood T cell repertoires in COVID-19. Sequencing was performed with immunoSEQ multiplex PCR; in TCRdb, only in-frame clones are kept and a portion is missing. Seen here are under 450,000 clones, approximately 89% observed once, and the top ten hold under 2%. Material for sequencing was peripheral blood. These receptors were taken from a woman between 40 and 55 years old with COVID-19, enrolled during active disease.

Only a few counts were recorded for this clone. The chain has TRBV4-2 and TRBJ2-7; the match to TRBD2 covers 8 bases. The CDR3 consists of 14 residues. V lost 5 bases, J lost 6 bases, and 9 bases stayed unmatched. Germline loops: CDR1 LGHNA, CDR2 YNFKEQ. The DNA of the CDR3 is TGTGCCAGCAGCGGAGAGGGACTAGTAACCGAGCAGTACTTC. Protein product: CASSGEGLVTEQYF.

The J gene is TRBJ1-1, the V gene TRBV5-3, with a tentative D call TRBD1 (6 bases). TRBV5-3 is filed as an ORF, its function uncertain. Trimming took off 0 bases at V and 2 bases at J, with 11 bases between the two ends. The CDR3 consists of 15 residues. The DNA of the CDR3 is TGTGCCAGAAGCTTGGATGAGGGGGTTAACACTGAAGCTTTCTTT. Its protein is CARSLDEGVNTEAFF.

The rearrangement links TRBV30 to TRBJ2-3, with 9 nucleotides matching TRBD1. The CDR3 covers 14 residues. The germline gives CDR1 GTSNPN, CDR2 SVGIG (reference sequence). J gave up 3 bases and V 6 bases, and 7 bases lay outside the gene matches. The CDR3 protein is CACTQGARTDTQYF. The CDR3 DNA sequence: TGTGCCTGCACACAGGGGGCGCGGACAGATACGCAGTATTTT.

V gene TRBV9 combines with J gene TRBJ2-2; 7 bases line up with TRBD1. V trimming: 0 bases; J trimming: 0 bases; junction bases outside the gene matches: 2. CDR3 length equals 16 residues. Germline V gives CDR1 SGDLS, CDR2 YYNGEE. The CDR3 DNA is TGTGCCAGCAGCGTAGCAACAGGGGCGAACACCGGGGAGCTGTTTTTT. Residues: CASSVATGANTGELFF. The entire variable domain, with the rest obtained from reference TRBV9 and TRBJ2-2, is as follows: DSGVTQTPKHLITATGQRVTLRCSPRSGDLSVYWYQQSLDQGLQFLIQYYNGEERAKGNILERFSAQQFPDLHSELNLSSLELGDSALYFCASSVATGANTGELFFGEGSRLTVL.

This clone was picked up a small number of times. The rearrangement uses TRBV2 and TRBJ1-1; D is ambiguous. V was shortened by 7 bases and J by 10 bases, with 16 bases between the two germline ends. Germline lookup yields CDR1 SNHLY and CDR2 FYNNEI. This CDR3 has 12 residues. The DNA of the CDR3 is TGTGCCAGCACATACGAGGCCATGGGAGCTTTCTTT. It is translated as CASTYEAMGAFF. Filled out from reference TRBV2 and TRBJ1-1, the complete variable domain reads EPEVTQTPSHQVTQMGQEVILRCVPISNHLYFYWYRQILGQKVEFLVSFYNNEISEKSEIFDDQFSVERPDGSNFTLKIRSTKLEDSAMYFCASTYEAMGAFFGQGTRLTVV.

This clone was picked up one time. The V and J genes are TRBV28 and TRBJ1-4, with 7 bases lining up with TRBD1. The junction had 8 bases not matched to a gene; V was cut back by 4 bases and J by 0 bases. The CDR3 consists of 17 residues. CDR1 MDHEN and CDR2 SYDVKM come from the germline V gene. The CDR3 sequence: CASSSPGTASTNEKLFF. The CDR3 DNA reads TGTGCCAGCAGTTCACCCGGGACAGCCTCAACTAATGAAAAACTGTTTTTT.

The rearrangement links TRBV7-2 to TRBJ1-2; no firm D call. Trimming removed 2 bases at V and 4 bases at J, with 8 bases between. Per the germline V gene, CDR1 is SGHTA and CDR2 is FQGNSA. CDR3 length: 13 residues. Here the CDR3 DNA reads TGTGCCAGCAGCTTATCCGGGTTCTATGGCTACACCTTC. It specifies CASSLSGFYGYTF.

V gene TRBV9 combines with J gene TRBJ1-2; 12 bases are a match to TRBD1. Germline V gene lookup returns CDR1 SGDLS and CDR2 YYNGEE. The CDR3 loop spans 18 amino acids. J gave up 5 bases and V 5 bases, and 16 bases lay outside the gene matches. In nucleotides, the CDR3 is TGTGCCAGCAGTAGGGAGGGACAGGGGGCTGGTATGCCTTATGGCTACACCTTC. Protein product: CASSREGQGAGMPYGYTF.

The chain carries TRBV10-3 and TRBJ1-5, with TRBD1 identical over 7 bases. CDR1 and CDR2 from the germline V gene are ENHRY and SYGVKD. J gave up 2 bases and V 4 bases, and 11 bases lay outside the gene matches. The CDR3 is 17 amino acids. The CDR3 protein is CAISGTDRVGGNQPQHF. The CDR3 nucleotides are TGTGCCATCAGTGGAACTGACAGGGTTGGCGGCAATCAGCCCCAGCATTTT.

The chain links TRBV11-2 to TRBJ1-4; D gene unclear. CDR1 SGHAT and CDR2 FQNNGV come from the germline V gene. This CDR3 contains 16 residues. The ends were cut back, 5 bases at V and 8 bases at J, with 21 bases in the middle. For the CDR3, the DNA is TGTGCCAGCAGCCCTTTTTGGGGAGTCCCGGGGGAAAAACTGTTTTTT. Encoded protein: CASSPFWGVPGEKLFF.

As concerns this clone: A much more abundant neighbour one base away suggests this may be a read error. This rearrangement joins TRBV7-9 to TRBJ2-5; no reliable D call. Germline CDR1 and CDR2: SEHNR and FQNEAQ (reference sequence). This CDR3 has 12 residues. V shed 2 bases and J shed 5 bases, with 6 bases lying between them. This chain's CDR3 is CASSLTEETQYF. The CDR3 bases are TGTGCCAGCAGCTTAACAGAGGAGACCCAGTACTTC.

J is TRBJ2-2 and V is TRBV7-2; 9 bases fit TRBD1. This CDR3 has 14 residues. Trimming took 1 base from V and 6 from J; bases not matched to a gene: 0. Germline lookup yields CDR1 SGHTA and CDR2 FQGNSA. The DNA for the CDR3 is TGTGCCAGCAGCTTAGGACAGGGGGCCGGGGAGCTGTTTTTT. This gives the protein CASSLGQGAGELFF.

This rearrangement joins TRBV7-3 to TRBJ2-3, with 11 positions matching TRBD2. The germline V gene has CDR1 SGHTA and CDR2 FQGTGA. V trimming: 1 base; J trimming: 5 bases; junction bases outside the gene matches: 8. This CDR3 comprises 17 residues. CDR3: CASSLSSSGGAQDTQYF. The CDR3 DNA reads as TGTGCCAGCAGCTTAAGTAGTAGCGGGGGGGCACAAGATACGCAGTATTTT.

V gene TRBV29-1 combines with J gene TRBJ1-1; D is ambiguous. CDR1 is SQVTM and CDR2 is ANQGSEA in the germline V gene. This CDR3 comprises 12 residues. Trimming stripped 6 bases from V and 4 bases from J, with 12 bases between. The CDR3 DNA is TGCAGCGTCGCGCGGGTGACCACTGAAGCTTTCTTT. Translated, it gives CSVARVTTEAFF.

The chain couples TRBV12-5 to TRBJ2-3, with 7 positions matching TRBD2. The CDR3 has 19 residues. The ends lost 4 bases at V and 2 bases at J; junction bases unmatched: 18. Germline V gene data show CDR1 as LGHNT and CDR2 as FRNRAP. The CDR3 loop reads CASGSSGTWAAQITDTQYF. CDR3 sequence (DNA): TGTGCTAGTGGTTCAAGCGGGACCTGGGCAGCCCAAATCACAGATACGCAGTATTTT.

The rearrangement joins TRBV7-9 to TRBJ2-3; TRBD1 matches at 9 bases. The CDR3 has 15 residues. The junction had 3 bases not matched to a gene; V was cut back by 5 bases and J by 0 bases. The germline CDR1 and CDR2 sequences are SEHNR and FQNEAQ (reference sequence). In nucleotides, the CDR3 is TGTGCCAGCAGCAGAGGGACAGGGAGCACAGATACGCAGTATTTT. Translated, it gives CASSRGTGSTDTQYF. The complete variable domain, with remaining parts taken from reference TRBV7-9 and TRBJ2-3, reads DTGVSQNPRHKITKRGQNVTFRCDPISEHNRLYWYRQTLGQGPEFLTYFQNEAQLEKSRLLSDRFSAERPKGSFSTLEIQRTEQGDSAMYLCASSRGTGSTDTQYFGPGTRLTVL.

The chain combines TRBV19 with TRBJ1-1; 8 positions agree with TRBD1. CDR1 is LNHDA and CDR2 is SQIVND in the germline V gene (reference sequence). J gave up 0 bases and V 3 bases, and 9 bases lay outside the gene matches. The CDR3 has 17 residues. CDR3 protein: CASSIGTGGKMNTEAFF. The CDR3 bases are TGTGCCAGTAGTATCGGTACAGGGGGGAAGATGAACACTGAAGCTTTCTTT.

This chain uses TRBV27 with TRBJ2-1; 7 bases line up with TRBD2. CDR1 is MNHEY and CDR2 is SMNVEV in the germline V gene (reference sequence). Trimming took 6 bases from V and 7 from J; bases not matched to a gene: 12. CDR3 length: 15 amino acids. As DNA, the CDR3 is TGTGCCAGCAGCCGAAGCGGGATAATCAGGAATGAGCAGTTCTTC. This codes for CASSRSGIIRNEQFF.

This clone was seen just once. This chain connects TRBV7-2 to TRBJ2-7, with 8 bases aligning to TRBD2. Per the germline V gene, CDR1 is SGHTA and CDR2 is FQGNSA. J was trimmed by 0 bases and V by 5 bases; bases with no gene match: 18. The CDR3 extends over 19 amino acids. For the CDR3, the DNA is TGTGCCAGCAGCCTCCCTAGGAGCGGGAGAATCGGTAACTCCTACGAGCAGTACTTC. As protein: CASSLPRSGRIGNSYEQYF.

The V and J genes are TRBV7-9 and TRBJ2-3; D is uncertain. V was shortened by 2 bases and J by 1 base, with 7 bases between the two germline ends. This CDR3 has 14 residues. Per germline, CDR1 SEHNR and CDR2 FQNEAQ (reference sequence). The CDR3 sequence: CASSLIQGTDTQYF. The CDR3 DNA is TGTGCCAGCAGCTTAATTCAGGGCACAGATACGCAGTATTTT.

The V gene is TRBV5-1, the J gene TRBJ2-7, with 7 bases matching TRBD2. The CDR3 spans 15 residues. Trimming removed 1 base from V and 2 bases from J; junction bases left unmatched: 6. CDR1 is SGHRS, CDR2 YFSETQ, per germline. The CDR3 sequence: CASSLSGGSPYEQYF. Written as DNA, the CDR3 is TGCGCCAGCAGCTTGTCCGGCGGGAGTCCCTACGAGCAGTACTTC.

This clone appeared once. The chain joins TRBV19 to TRBJ2-1, with D unclear. V lost 8 bases to trimming and J lost 8 bases, with 10 bases between them. The CDR3 consists of 11 residues. Germline values: CDR1 LNHDA, CDR2 SQIVND (reference sequence). The DNA for the CDR3 is TGTGCCAGTCAGTGGGCCGATGAGCAGTTCTTC. It translates to CASQWADEQFF.

This rearrangement joins TRBV9 to TRBJ1-3; 7 bases map to TRBD1. This CDR3 is 16 amino acids long. The trim removed 0 bases at V and 3 bases at J, leaving 6 bases unmatched. The germline V gene has CDR1 SGDLS and CDR2 YYNGEE. The CDR3 reads CASSVGTGLDGNTIYF. As DNA, the CDR3 is TGTGCCAGCAGCGTAGGGACAGGTCTGGATGGAAACACCATATATTTT.

This clone was recorded once. V is TRBV7-9 and J is TRBJ2-4, with 10 bases aligning to TRBD1. The CDR3 loop spans 16 amino acids. Trimming took 2 bases from V and 6 from J; bases not matched to a gene: 7. Germline V gene sequence: CDR1 SEHNR, CDR2 FQNEAQ (reference sequence). CDR3 sequence reads: CASSLTTGGGRNIQYF. CDR3 nucleotides: TGTGCCAGCAGCTTAACGACAGGGGGCGGCAGAAACATTCAGTACTTC.

The chain recombines TRBV19 with TRBJ1-1; the match to TRBD1 covers 10 bases. Germline values: CDR1 LNHDA, CDR2 SQIVND (reference sequence). CDR3 length: 13 residues. With V trimmed by 7 bases and J by 3 bases, 2 bases remained unmatched. In nucleotides, the CDR3 is TGTGCCAGTACCGGGACAGGGGACACTGAAGCTTTCTTT. Amino acid sequence: CASTGTGDTEAFF.

V is TRBV12-3 or TRBV12-4 and J is TRBJ2-3, with D uncertain. The length of the CDR3 is 11 residues. Trimming took 8 bases from V and 2 from J, leaving 5 bases between them. Written as DNA, the CDR3 is TGTGCCAGCGCGCCCACAGATACGCAGTATTTT. Protein product: CASAPTDTQYF.

The chain has TRBV24-1 and TRBJ1-2, with 7 bases aligning to TRBD1. Germline CDR1 and CDR2: KGHDR and SFDVKD. V shed 2 bases, J shed 3 bases, and the junction held 5 bases outside the gene matches. The CDR3 spans 15 residues. The CDR3 region has the DNA TGTGCCACCAGTGATTCCAGGGGGAAAGACTATGGCTACACCTTC. It is translated as CATSDSRGKDYGYTF.

Worth noting for this clone: Germline and junction disagree at one end, which may indicate a read error. CDR3 in amino acids: CASTERGAWPQHF. The CDR3 coding sequence is TGTGCCAGCACTGAAAGGGGCGCCTGGCCCCAGCATTTT. The chain has TRBV2 and TRBJ1-5, with D tentatively TRBD1 (5 bases). CDR3 size: 13 residues. Germline V gene lookup returns CDR1 SNHLY and CDR2 FYNNEI.

This chain links TRBV5-4 with TRBJ2-5, with D possibly matching TRBD2 (5 bases). From germline, CDR1 is SGHNT and CDR2 YYREEE (reference sequence). This CDR3 is 14 amino acids long. With 0 bases removed from V and 1 base from J, the gap between germline ends came to 7 bases. DNA of the CDR3: TGTGCCAGCAGCTTGGCACTAGGCCAAGAGACCCAGTACTTC. Translation: CASSLALGQETQYF.

The rearrangement links TRBV28 to TRBJ2-1, with D hard to call. V gave up 5 bases and J gave up 1 base, with 9 bases separating them. CDR3 length: 14 residues. Germline V gene sequence: CDR1 MDHEN, CDR2 SYDVKM. CDR3 nucleotides: TGTGCCAGCAGTCGTACACCTTCCTACAATGAGCAGTTCTTC. Protein product: CASSRTPSYNEQFF.

The V gene is TRBV2, the J gene TRBJ2-2, with D perhaps matching TRBD2 (5 bases). This CDR3 is 15 amino acids long. V was clipped by 0 bases and J by 5 bases, with 10 bases between them. The V gene's germline CDR1 is SNHLY and CDR2 FYNNEI. CDR3 amino acids: CASSEALRRTGELFF. The DNA of the CDR3 is TGTGCCAGCAGTGAAGCGCTTCGGAGGACCGGGGAGCTGTTTTTT.

This chain links TRBV6-5 with TRBJ2-7, with 8 bases fitting TRBD2. This CDR3 region has 16 residues. CDR1 is MNHEY, CDR2 SVGAGI, per germline. J lost 1 base, V lost 0 bases, and 5 bases had no gene match. Written as DNA, the CDR3 is TGTGCCAGCAGTTACTCGAGCGGGAGTAAGTCCTACGAGCAGTACTTC. Translation: CASSYSSGSKSYEQYF.